This TCR beta chain was sequenced during a study of beta chain features in type 1 diabetes. Overall study: The patient and healthy donor groups were comparable for age, gender and cell yields.

The study, taken as a whole, reports: Resolution of whether HLA type affects TCRB rearrangement was not achieved here.

Turning to this clone: What it binds is not known.

The V and J ends lost 4 bases and 0 bases, in that order; junction bases with no gene match: 4. The CDR3 contains 15 residues. In germline, CDR1 is SGDLS, CDR2 YYNGEE. Reverse transcription of all isolated RNA meant that expressed TCRB transcripts were sequenced. The table came from immunoSEQ multiplex PCR; TCRdb's copy has only in-frame clones and leaves some out. The data contain about 220,000 clones, 11% of them singletons. This sequence was found in a man aged 18 to 30 in good health. Material for sequencing was central memory CD4+ T cells from blood. The rearrangement links TRBV9 to TRBJ2-1; 7 bases agree with TRBD2. The CDR3 nucleotides are TGTGCCAGCAGCTCAACTAGCGACTCCTACAATGAGCAGTTCTTC. Protein product: CASSSTSDSYNEQFF. The full variable domain, rest sourced from reference TRBV9 and TRBJ2-1, is DSGVTQTPKHLITATGQRVTLRCSPRSGDLSVYWYQQSLDQGLQFLIQYYNGEERAKGNILERFSAQQFPDLHSELNLSSLELGDSALYFCASSSTSDSYNEQFFGPGTRLTVL.